A single sample is the source of the 13 T cell receptor beta chains below, sequenced in a study of Graves' ophthalmopathy and Graves' hyperthyroidism. RNA transcripts yielded amplified TCR beta CDR3 regions. The workflow started with a first-round RT-PCR run with HTBI primers and then moved on to a second-round multiplex PCR. TCRdb used MiXCR to reprocess the multiplex PCR reads, holding one entry per CDR3 protein. The table records about 220,000 distinct CDR3 sequences, 20% to 25% of them present only once. The specimen sequenced was peripheral blood. Receptor source: a woman between 50 and 59 years old with Graves' ophthalmopathy.

This clonotype was picked up a small number of times. The genes are TRBV14 and TRBJ2-7; tentatively, D is TRBD1 or TRBD2 (5 bases each). The V gene's germline CDR1 is SGHDN and CDR2 FVKESK. The germline V and J ends were trimmed by 0 bases and 6 bases, with 33 bases remaining between them. The CDR3 loop spans 21 amino acids. The DNA of the CDR3 is TGTGCCAGCAGCCAAGAATTCGCCACCGGGACCCCGAATCCCCCCACCGGCGAGCAGTACTTC. Protein: CASSQEFATGTPNPPTGEQYF.

This clonotype was picked up many times. The rearrangement links TRBV27 to TRBJ2-7, with a possible D match to TRBD1 (5 bases). The ends were cut back, 6 bases at V and 1 base at J, with 10 bases in the middle. In germline, CDR1 is MNHEY, CDR2 SMNVEV (reference sequence). The CDR3 is 13 residues long. CDR3 residues: CASSHDSSYEQYF. DNA of the CDR3: TGTGCCAGCAGCCACGACAGTTCCTACGAGCAGTACTTC.

This clonotype was seen at least ten times. The chain links TRBV12-3 or TRBV12-4 to TRBJ2-7, with D uncertain. Trimming took 3 bases from V and 5 from J, leaving 5 bases between them. The CDR3 is 11 residues long. For the CDR3, the DNA is TGTGCCAGCAGTTTCGGGCACGAGCAGTACTTC. Translating gives CASSFGHEQYF.

The chain uses TRBV11-2 and TRBJ1-5, with D possibly TRBD1 on 6 matching bases. Per the germline V gene, CDR1 is SGHAT and CDR2 is FQNNGV. This CDR3 region has 15 residues. The V gene lost 8 bases and the J gene lost 1 base, with 15 bases spanning the gap. The CDR3 DNA reads as TGTGCCAGCCGGCGGGGGGGGCAGAGCAATCAGCCCCAGCATTTT. This sequence encodes CASRRGGQSNQPQHF. Together with reference TRBV11-2 and TRBJ1-5, the CDR3 gives the full variable domain: EAGVAQSPRYKIIEKRQSVAFWCNPISGHATLYWYQQILGQGPKLLIQFQNNGVVDDSQLPKDRFSAERLKGVDSTLKIQPAKLEDSAVYLCASRRGGQSNQPQHFGDGTRLSIL.

This clonotype was found many times. The chain carries TRBV7-9 and TRBJ2-5; 7 bases match TRBD2. The V segment lost 7 bases and the J segment 4 bases; nucleotides outside the gene matches: 3. The CDR3 has 12 residues. CDR1 is SEHNR, CDR2 FQNEAQ, per germline (reference sequence). The DNA of the CDR3 is TGTGCCAGCACCCCGGGGGGAGAGACCCAGTACTTC. This sequence encodes CASTPGGETQYF.

As to this clonotype: The junction and the germline gene differ at one end; a read error may be behind it. The chain has TRBV5-1 and TRBJ2-7; no definite D call. This CDR3 contains 11 residues. Germline V lookup: CDR1 SGHRS, CDR2 YFSETQ. The CDR3 region is CATSLNREQCF. The CDR3, as DNA: TGCGCCACCAGCTTGAACCGCGAGCAGTGCTTC.

This chain connects TRBV28 to TRBJ2-7; D remains ambiguous. The ends were cut back, 6 bases at V and 2 bases at J, with 14 bases in the middle. Germline lookup yields CDR1 MDHEN and CDR2 SYDVKM. The CDR3 loop spans 14 amino acids. The CDR3, as DNA: TGTGCCAGCAGCCAATGGACGGGTCCCTACGAGCAGTACTTC. Translating gives CASSQWTGPYEQYF.

The genes are TRBV3-1 and TRBJ2-7; D ambiguous. The length of the CDR3 is 11 residues. CDR1 is LGHDT, CDR2 YNNKEL, per germline (reference sequence). The V and J ends lost 3 bases and 7 bases respectively, with 7 bases between them. The CDR3 region has the DNA TGTGCCAGCAGCCATGGGTGGGAGCAGTACTTC. Its translation is CASSHGWEQYF.

This clonotype was counted many times. The chain's CDR3 is CAWIRPWGTGTLTTGSYTF. The CDR3 region has the DNA TGTGCCTGGATCAGACCCTGGGGGACAGGGACGCTTACCACCGGGAGCTACACCTTC. V and J are TRBV30 and TRBJ1-2; 9 positions match TRBD1. CDR1 and CDR2 from the germline V gene are GTSNPN and SVGIG (reference sequence). CDR3 size: 19 residues. J was trimmed by 9 bases and V by 4 bases; bases with no gene match: 27.

This clonotype occurred many times. The rearrangement joins TRBV7-8 to TRBJ2-7; no firm D call. The germline gives CDR1 SGHVS, CDR2 FQNEAQ. The CDR3 is 16 residues long. The germline V and J ends were trimmed by 5 bases and 1 base, with 18 bases remaining between them. The CDR3 region is CASSQSWGSRSYEQYF. The CDR3 DNA sequence: TGTGCCAGCAGCCAGAGTTGGGGAAGTAGGTCCTACGAGCAGTACTTC.

This clonotype was seen repeatedly, ten times or more. The chain recombines TRBV30 with TRBJ1-6, with 9 bases identical to TRBD1. V trimming: 0 bases; J trimming: 6 bases; junction bases outside the gene matches: 9. The V gene's germline CDR1 is GTSNPN and CDR2 SVGIG (reference sequence). The CDR3 spans 17 residues. The CDR3: CAWSVGDRDLSNSPLHF. The CDR3, as DNA: TGTGCCTGGAGTGTTGGGGACAGGGACTTATCTAATTCACCCCTCCACTTT.

In this sample, this clonotype turned up many times. The chain employs TRBV6-5 and TRBJ2-5; a possible D gene is TRBD1 (5 bases). V lost 6 bases to trimming and J lost 5 bases, with 13 bases between them. Germline CDR1 reads MNHEY; CDR2 reads SVGAGI. The CDR3 extends over 13 amino acids. CDR3 DNA: TGTGCCAGCAGAGTAGGGGTACGGGAGACCCAGTACTTC. Its protein product is CASRVGVRETQYF.

CDR3 region: CASSSPGTKKETQYF. DNA of the CDR3: TGTGCCAGCAGTTCGCCCGGGACCAAAAAAGAGACCCAGTACTTC. The chain recombines TRBV27 with TRBJ2-5; TRBD1 or TRBD2 may be the D gene (5 bases each). The CDR3 is 15 residues long. Germline lookup yields CDR1 MNHEY and CDR2 SMNVEV (reference sequence). V was clipped by 4 bases and J by 3 bases, with 15 bases between them.